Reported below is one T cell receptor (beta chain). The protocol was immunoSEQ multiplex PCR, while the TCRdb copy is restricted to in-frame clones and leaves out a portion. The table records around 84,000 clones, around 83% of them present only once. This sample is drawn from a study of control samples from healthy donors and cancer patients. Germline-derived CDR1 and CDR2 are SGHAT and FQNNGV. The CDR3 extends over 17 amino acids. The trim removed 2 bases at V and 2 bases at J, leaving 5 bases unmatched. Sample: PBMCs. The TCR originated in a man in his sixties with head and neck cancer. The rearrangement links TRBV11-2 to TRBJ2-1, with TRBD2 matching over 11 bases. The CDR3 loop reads CASSLILAGAAYNEQFF. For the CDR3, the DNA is TGTGCCAGCAGCTTAATACTAGCGGGAGCCGCCTACAATGAGCAGTTCTTC. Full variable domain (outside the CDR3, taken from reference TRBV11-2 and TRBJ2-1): EAGVAQSPRYKIIEKRQSVAFWCNPISGHATLYWYQQILGQGPKLLIQFQNNGVVDDSQLPKDRFSAERLKGVDSTLKIQPAKLEDSAVYLCASSLILAGAAYNEQFFGPGTRLTVL.